In its sample, the clone carrying this T cell receptor (beta chain) was seen a few times. This entry is derived from a study of T cell repertoires in cytomegalovirus infection. For the study at large: Both CMV infection and a matching HLA type were indicated by public TCR beta signatures.

This CDR3 has 15 amino acids. From germline, CDR1 is MNHEY and CDR2 SMNVEV (reference sequence). V gave up 5 bases and J gave up 1 base, with 13 bases separating them. TCRdb re-called the reads with MiXCR, one entry per CDR3 protein. This sample has some 230,000 distinct CDR3 sequences, with roughly 20% found just once. The sequenced sample was CD8+ T cells from PBMCs. The genes are TRBV27 and TRBJ2-3; D not certain. The origin of this receptor is a human donor in good health (CMV status not recorded). Some clones in this sample may be carry-over from other donors' samples. The CDR3, as DNA: TGTGCCAGCAGTCCAGGCGCGTGGGGCACAGATACGCAGTATTTT. Its translation: CASSPGAWGTDTQYF.